This T cell receptor (beta chain) was sequenced in a study of cytomegalovirus exposure and HLA in healthy donors. The PCR had 60 Vbeta and 13 Jbeta primers. Repertoires were generated with immunoSEQ multiplex PCR, while TCRdb's copy carries only in-frame clones and drops some. The sample gives fewer than 200,000 clones, about 65% of which show up once; 2.8% is in the top ten. Trimming cost V 5 bases and J 0 bases, with 11 bases left between them. Looked up from germline, CDR1 is SGHAT and CDR2 is FQNNGV. CDR3 length: 15 residues. Source material: PBMCs. The chain has TRBV11-2 and TRBJ1-5; TRBD1 is a possible D gene (6 bases). This clonotype was obtained from a woman in her 30s in good health and CMV-seronegative. The CDR3 DNA reads as TGTGCCAGCAGCGCACAGGGAGATAGCAATCAGCCCCAGCATTTT. Translated: CASSAQGDSNQPQHF.